This T cell receptor beta chain appears in the sequencing data of a study of blood T cell repertoires in COVID-19. Looking at the study overall: Researchers got acute and convalescent COVID-19 samples from the United States, Italy and Spain. T cells, B-cell-depleted T cells, or PBMCs supplied cDNA or gDNA.

Per the original methods: Estimated nucleated cell counts came from reference gene primer amplification. TCRdb's copy holds only in-frame clones and misses some; the assay was immunoSEQ multiplex PCR. V, J and clone size derive from that table, while D and trimming were established from the DNA sequence. The data contain about 28,000 clones, 72% of them seen just once; the ten biggest clones take up 20% to 25%. This CDR3 is 17 amino acids long. Germline CDR1 is SGHRS and CDR2 is YFSETQ. V shed 3 bases, J shed 0 bases, and the junction held 5 bases outside the gene matches. The rearrangement links TRBV5-1 to TRBJ2-2; 10 nucleotides align to TRBD2. This receptor was taken from a boy between 2 and 10 years old with active or convalescent COVID-19. Sequencing input: peripheral blood. The CDR3 region has the DNA TGCGCCAGCAGCTGGTCTAGCGGGAGCCCGAACACCGGGGAGCTGTTTTTT. Its protein is CASSWSSGSPNTGELFF.